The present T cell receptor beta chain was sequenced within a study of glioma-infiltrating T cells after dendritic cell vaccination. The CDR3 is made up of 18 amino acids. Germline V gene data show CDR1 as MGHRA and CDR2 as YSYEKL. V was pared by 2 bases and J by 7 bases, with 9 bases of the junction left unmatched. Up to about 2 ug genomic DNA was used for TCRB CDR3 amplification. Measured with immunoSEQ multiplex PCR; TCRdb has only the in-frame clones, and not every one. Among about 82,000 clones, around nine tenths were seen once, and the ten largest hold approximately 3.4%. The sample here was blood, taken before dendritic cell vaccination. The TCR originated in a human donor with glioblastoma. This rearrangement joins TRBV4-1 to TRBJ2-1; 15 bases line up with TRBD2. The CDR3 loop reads CASSQTRTSGGARNEQFF. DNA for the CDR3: TGCGCCAGCAGCCAAACCCGGACTAGCGGGGGGGCCAGGAATGAGCAGTTCTTC.